This TCR beta chain was identified during a study of CD8 T cells in Susac syndrome. Random-hexamer reverse transcription was applied to about 0.5 to 1 ug RNA. TCRdb re-called the immunoSEQ multiplex PCR reads with MiXCR, one entry per CDR3 protein. The table lists under 95,000 distinct CDR3 sequences, around 95% of them singletons, with 0.4% to 0.5% in the top ten. Germline values: CDR1 PRHDT, CDR2 FYEKMQ (reference sequence). V lost 6 bases, J lost 6 bases, and 1 base stayed unmatched. The CDR3 spans 13 residues. The TCR sequence derives from a human donor with Susac syndrome. The chain employs TRBV13 and TRBJ2-1; 11 positions agree with TRBD2. Sequencing was performed on CD8+ T cells from PBMCs. Written as DNA, the CDR3 is TGTGCCAGCAGGACTAGCGGGGTCAATGAGCAGTTCTTC. This gives the protein CASRTSGVNEQFF.